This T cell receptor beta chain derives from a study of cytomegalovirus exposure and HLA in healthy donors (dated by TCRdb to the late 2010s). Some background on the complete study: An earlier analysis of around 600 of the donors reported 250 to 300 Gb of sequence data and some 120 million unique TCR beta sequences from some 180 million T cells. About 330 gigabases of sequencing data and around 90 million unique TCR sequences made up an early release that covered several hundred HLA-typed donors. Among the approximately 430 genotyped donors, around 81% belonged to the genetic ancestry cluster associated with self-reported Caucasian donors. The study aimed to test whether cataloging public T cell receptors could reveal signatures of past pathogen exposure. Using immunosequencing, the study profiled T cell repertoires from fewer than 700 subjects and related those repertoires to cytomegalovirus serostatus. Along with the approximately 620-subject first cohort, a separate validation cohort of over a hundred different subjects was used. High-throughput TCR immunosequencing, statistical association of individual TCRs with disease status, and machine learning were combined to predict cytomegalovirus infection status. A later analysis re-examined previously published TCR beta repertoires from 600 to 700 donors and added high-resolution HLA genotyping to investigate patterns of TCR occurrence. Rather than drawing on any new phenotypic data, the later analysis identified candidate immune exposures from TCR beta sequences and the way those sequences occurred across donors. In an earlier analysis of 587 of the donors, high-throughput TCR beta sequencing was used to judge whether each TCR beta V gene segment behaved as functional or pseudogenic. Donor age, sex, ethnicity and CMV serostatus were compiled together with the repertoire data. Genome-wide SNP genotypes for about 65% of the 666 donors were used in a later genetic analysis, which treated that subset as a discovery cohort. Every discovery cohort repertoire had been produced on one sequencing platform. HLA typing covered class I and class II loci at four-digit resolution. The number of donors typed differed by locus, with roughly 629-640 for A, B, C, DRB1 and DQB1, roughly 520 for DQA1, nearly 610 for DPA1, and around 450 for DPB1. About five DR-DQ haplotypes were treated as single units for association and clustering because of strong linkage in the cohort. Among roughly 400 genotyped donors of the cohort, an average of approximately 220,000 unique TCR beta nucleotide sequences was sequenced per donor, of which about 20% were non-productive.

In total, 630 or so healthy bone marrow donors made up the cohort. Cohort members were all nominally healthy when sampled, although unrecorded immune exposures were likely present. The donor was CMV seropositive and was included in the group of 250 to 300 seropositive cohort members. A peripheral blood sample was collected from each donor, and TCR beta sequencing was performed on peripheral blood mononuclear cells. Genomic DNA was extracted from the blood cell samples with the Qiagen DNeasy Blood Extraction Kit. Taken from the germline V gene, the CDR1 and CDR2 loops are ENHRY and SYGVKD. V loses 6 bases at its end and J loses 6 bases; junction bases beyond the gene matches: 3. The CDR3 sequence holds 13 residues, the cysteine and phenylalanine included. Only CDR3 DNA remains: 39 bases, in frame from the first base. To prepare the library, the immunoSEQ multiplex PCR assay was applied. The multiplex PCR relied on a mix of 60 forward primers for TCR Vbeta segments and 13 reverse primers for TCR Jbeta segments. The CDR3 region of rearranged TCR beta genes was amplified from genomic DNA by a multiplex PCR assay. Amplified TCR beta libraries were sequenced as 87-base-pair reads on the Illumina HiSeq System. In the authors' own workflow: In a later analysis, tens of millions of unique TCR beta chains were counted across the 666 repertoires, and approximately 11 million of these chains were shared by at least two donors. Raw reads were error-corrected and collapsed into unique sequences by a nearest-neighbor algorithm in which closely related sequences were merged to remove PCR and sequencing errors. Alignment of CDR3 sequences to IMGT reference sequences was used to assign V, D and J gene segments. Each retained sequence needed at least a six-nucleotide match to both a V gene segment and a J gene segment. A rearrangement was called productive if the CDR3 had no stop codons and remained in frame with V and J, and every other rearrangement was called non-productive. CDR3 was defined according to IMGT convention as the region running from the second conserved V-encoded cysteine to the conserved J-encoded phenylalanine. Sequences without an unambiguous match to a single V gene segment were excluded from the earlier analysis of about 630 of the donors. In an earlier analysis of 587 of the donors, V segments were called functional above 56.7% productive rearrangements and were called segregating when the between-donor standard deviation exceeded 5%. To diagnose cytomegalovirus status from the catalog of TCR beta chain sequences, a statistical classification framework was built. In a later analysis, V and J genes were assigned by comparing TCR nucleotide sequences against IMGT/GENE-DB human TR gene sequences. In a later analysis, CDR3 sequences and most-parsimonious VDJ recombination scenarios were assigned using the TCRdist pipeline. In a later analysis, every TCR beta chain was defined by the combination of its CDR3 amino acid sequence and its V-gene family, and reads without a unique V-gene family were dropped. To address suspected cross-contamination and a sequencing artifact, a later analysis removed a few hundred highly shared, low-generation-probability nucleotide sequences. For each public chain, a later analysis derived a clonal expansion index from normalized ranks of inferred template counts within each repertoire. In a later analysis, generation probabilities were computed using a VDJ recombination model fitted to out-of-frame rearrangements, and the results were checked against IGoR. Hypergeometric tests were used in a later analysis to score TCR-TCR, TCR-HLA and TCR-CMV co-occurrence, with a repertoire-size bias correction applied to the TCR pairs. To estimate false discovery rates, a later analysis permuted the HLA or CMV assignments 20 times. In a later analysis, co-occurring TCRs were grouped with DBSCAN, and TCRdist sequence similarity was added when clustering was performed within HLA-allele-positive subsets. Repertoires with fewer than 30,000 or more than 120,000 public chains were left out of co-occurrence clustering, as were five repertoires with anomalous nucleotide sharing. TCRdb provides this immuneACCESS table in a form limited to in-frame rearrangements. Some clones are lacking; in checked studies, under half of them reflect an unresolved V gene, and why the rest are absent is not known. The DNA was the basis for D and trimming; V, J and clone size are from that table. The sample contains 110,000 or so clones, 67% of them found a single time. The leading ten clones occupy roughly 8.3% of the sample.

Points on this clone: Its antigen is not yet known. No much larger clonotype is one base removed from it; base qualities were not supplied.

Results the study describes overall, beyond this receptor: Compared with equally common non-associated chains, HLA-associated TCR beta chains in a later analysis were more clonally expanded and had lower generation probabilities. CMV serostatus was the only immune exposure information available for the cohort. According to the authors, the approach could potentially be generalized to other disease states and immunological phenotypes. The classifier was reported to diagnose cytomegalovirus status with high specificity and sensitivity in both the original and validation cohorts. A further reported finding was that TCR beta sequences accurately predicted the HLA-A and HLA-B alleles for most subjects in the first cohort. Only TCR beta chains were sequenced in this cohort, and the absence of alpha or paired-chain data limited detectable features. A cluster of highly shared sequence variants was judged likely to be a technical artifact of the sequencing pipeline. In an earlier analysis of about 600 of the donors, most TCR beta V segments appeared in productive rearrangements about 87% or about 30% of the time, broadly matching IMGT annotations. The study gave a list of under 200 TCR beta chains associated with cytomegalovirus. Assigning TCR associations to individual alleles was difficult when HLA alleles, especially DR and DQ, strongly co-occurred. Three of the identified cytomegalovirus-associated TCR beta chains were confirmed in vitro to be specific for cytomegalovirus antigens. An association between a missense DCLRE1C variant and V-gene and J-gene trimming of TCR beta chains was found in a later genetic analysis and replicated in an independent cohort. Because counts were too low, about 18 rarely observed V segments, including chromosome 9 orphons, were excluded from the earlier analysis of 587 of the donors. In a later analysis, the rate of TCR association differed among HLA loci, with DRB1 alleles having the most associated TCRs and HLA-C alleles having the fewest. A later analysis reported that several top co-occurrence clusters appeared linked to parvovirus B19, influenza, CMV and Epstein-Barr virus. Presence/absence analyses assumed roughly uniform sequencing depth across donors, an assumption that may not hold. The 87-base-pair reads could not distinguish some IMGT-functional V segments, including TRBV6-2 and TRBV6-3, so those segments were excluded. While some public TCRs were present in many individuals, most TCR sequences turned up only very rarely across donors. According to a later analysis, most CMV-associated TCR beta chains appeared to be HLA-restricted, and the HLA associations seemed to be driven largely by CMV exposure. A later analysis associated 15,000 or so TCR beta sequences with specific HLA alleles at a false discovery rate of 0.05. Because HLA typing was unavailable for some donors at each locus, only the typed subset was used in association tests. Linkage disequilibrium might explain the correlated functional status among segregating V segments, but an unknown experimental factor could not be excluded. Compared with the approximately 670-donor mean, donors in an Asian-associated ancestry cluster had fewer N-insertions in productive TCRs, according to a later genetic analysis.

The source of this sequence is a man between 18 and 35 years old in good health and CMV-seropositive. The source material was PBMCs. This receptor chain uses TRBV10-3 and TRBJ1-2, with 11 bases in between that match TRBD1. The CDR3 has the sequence CAISGTGGNGYTF. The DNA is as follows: TGTGCCATCAGCGGGACAGGGGGGAATGGCTACACCTTC.